This T cell receptor beta chain was sequenced for a study of T cell changes during pregnancy in multiple sclerosis. This table comes from immunoSEQ multiplex PCR, and its TCRdb copy is limited to in-frame clones, with some not included. The sample holds 99,000 or so clones, under 95% seen once. V trimming: 4 bases; J trimming: 0 bases; junction bases outside the gene matches: 5. This CDR3 is 16 amino acids long. In germline, CDR1 is SQVTM, CDR2 ANQGSEA. This TCR came from a female donor with multiple sclerosis, enrolled in a pregnancy study. The chain couples TRBV29-1 to TRBJ1-3, with 11 bases that match TRBD1. Sequencing was performed on peripheral blood, taken after pregnancy. This CDR3 reads CSVVGTGGISGNTIYF. The DNA for the CDR3 is TGCAGCGTTGTCGGGACAGGGGGAATCTCTGGAAACACCATATATTTT.